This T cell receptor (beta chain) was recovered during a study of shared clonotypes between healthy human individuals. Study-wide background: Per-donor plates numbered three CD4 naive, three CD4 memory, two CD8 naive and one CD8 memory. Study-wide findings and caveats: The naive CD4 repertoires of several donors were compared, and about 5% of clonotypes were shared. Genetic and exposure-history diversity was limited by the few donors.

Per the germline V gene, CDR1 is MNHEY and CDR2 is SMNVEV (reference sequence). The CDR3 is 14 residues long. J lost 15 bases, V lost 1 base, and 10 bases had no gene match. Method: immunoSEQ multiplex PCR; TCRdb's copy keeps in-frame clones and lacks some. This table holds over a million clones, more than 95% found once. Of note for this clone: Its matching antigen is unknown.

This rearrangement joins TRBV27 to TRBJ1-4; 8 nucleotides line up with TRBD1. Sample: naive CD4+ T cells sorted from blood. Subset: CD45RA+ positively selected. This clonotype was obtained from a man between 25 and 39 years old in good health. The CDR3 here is CASSLWAPGGGLFF. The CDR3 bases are TGTGCCAGCAGTTTATGGGCCCCAGGGGGCGGCTTGTTTTTT.